These 12 T cell receptor beta chains were all obtained from the same sample, sequenced in a study of blood T cell repertoires in COVID-19. Sequenced by immunoSEQ multiplex PCR; TCRdb stores in-frame clones only, minus some. The repertoire has roughly 130,000 clones, around 84% of them found once; the top ten carry 3% to 4.5%. Sequences were obtained from PBMCs or T cells enriched from blood (not recorded which). The source is a woman aged 30 to 39 who had recovered from COVID-19.

This clone was counted a single time. V is TRBV12-3 or TRBV12-4 and J is TRBJ1-5; no reliable D call. Deletions cut 3 bases from V and 7 bases from J, with 7 bases between. CDR3 length equals 12 residues. The CDR3 protein is CASSFEAQPQHF. DNA for the CDR3: TGTGCCAGCAGTTTTGAGGCGCAGCCCCAGCATTTT.

The rearrangement joins TRBV9 to TRBJ2-1; 10 nucleotides match TRBD2. CDR1 and CDR2 (germline): SGDLS, YYNGEE. The J segment lost 6 bases and the V segment lost 0 bases, leaving 6 bases of the junction unmatched. The CDR3 extends over 16 amino acids. The CDR3 protein is CASSVGELAGFNEQFF. The CDR3 nucleotides are TGTGCCAGCAGCGTAGGTGAACTAGCGGGGTTCAATGAGCAGTTCTTC.

This clone has a single count. The rearrangement joins TRBV14 to TRBJ1-6, with no clear D. CDR1 SGHDN and CDR2 FVKESK come from the germline V gene. V was trimmed by 1 base and J by 5 bases, leaving 15 bases between them. CDR3 size: 17 residues. The CDR3 DNA follows: TGTGCCAGCAGCCAAGCGGGAAGGCTCCATAATAATTCACCCCTCCACTTT. Amino acid sequence: CASSQAGRLHNNSPLHF.

The V and J genes are TRBV4-3 and TRBJ2-1, with TRBD1 as a possible D gene (6 bases). The length of the CDR3 is 13 residues. V was trimmed by 0 bases and J by 12 bases, leaving 12 bases between them. CDR1 is LGHNA, CDR2 YSLEER, per germline. CDR3 DNA: TGCGCCAGCAGCCAAGAAAGCTGGGGGCGGCAGTTCTTC. This sequence encodes CASSQESWGRQFF.

Only one count was recorded for this clone. The chain is built from TRBV7-3 and TRBJ2-1; the match to TRBD2 covers 8 bases. Germline assignment: CDR1 SGHTA and CDR2 FQGTGA. J was trimmed by 4 bases and V by 5 bases; bases with no gene match: 10. The CDR3 covers 16 residues. CDR3 sequence: CASSPGLLAAYNEQFF. CDR3 DNA: TGTGCCAGCAGCCCCGGCCTACTAGCGGCATACAATGAGCAGTTCTTC.

The chain has TRBV4-3 and TRBJ2-1, with TRBD2 matching over 12 bases. The CDR3 is made up of 15 amino acids. Per the germline V gene, CDR1 is LGHNA and CDR2 is YSLEER. Trimming removed 4 bases from V and 8 bases from J; junction bases left unmatched: 6. CDR3 region: CASSPWTSGMYEQFF. CDR3 coding DNA: TGCGCCAGCAGCCCCTGGACTAGCGGGATGTATGAGCAGTTCTTC.

The V gene is TRBV7-6, the J gene TRBJ1-3; tentatively, D is TRBD1 (5 bases). The CDR3 length is 15 residues. Germline V gives CDR1 SGHVS, CDR2 FNYEAQ. Trimming pared 1 base from V and 2 bases from J, leaving 9 bases between. CDR3: CASSLVPGAGNTIYF. CDR3 DNA: TGTGCCAGCAGCTTAGTTCCGGGGGCTGGAAACACCATATATTTT.

The V and J genes are TRBV30 and TRBJ2-3, with TRBD2 matching 12 bases. This CDR3 is built from 15 residues. Germline V CDR1 and CDR2: GTSNPN, SVGIG (reference sequence). With 2 bases clipped from V and 4 bases from J, the junction kept 4 bases outside the gene matches. CDR3: CAWSPLAGGADTQYF. CDR3 nucleotide sequence: TGTGCCTGGAGTCCCCTAGCGGGAGGGGCAGATACGCAGTATTTT.

The chain is built from TRBV5-1 and TRBJ1-4; D is unclear. This CDR3 comprises 14 residues. In germline, CDR1 is SGHRS, CDR2 YFSETQ. Trimming removed 2 bases at V and 3 bases at J, with 8 bases between. The CDR3 DNA sequence: TGCGCCAGCAGCTTTAAGGCGGCTAATGAAAAACTGTTTTTT. Protein sequence: CASSFKAANEKLFF.

This chain uses TRBV7-8 with TRBJ2-1; 15 bases are a match to TRBD2. V lost 5 bases to trimming and J lost 12 bases; unmatched junction nucleotides: 11. CDR3 length equals 16 residues. Per germline, CDR1 SGHVS and CDR2 FQNEAQ. The CDR3, as DNA: TGTGCCAGCAGCGATCGGACTAGCGGGAGGGGGCTTACGCAGTTCTTC. It specifies CASSDRTSGRGLTQFF.

This chain joins TRBV14 and TRBJ2-4; a weak D match, TRBD1 (5 bases). V was cut by 4 bases and J by 8 bases, with 15 bases left in between. The germline V gene encodes CDR1 SGHDN and CDR2 FVKESK. CDR3 length equals 14 residues. CDR3 nucleotides: TGTGCCAGCAGCCGGGGCGGTGCGAAAGACATTCAGTACTTC. Translated, it gives CASSRGGAKDIQYF.

The chain joins TRBV11-2 to TRBJ2-5; 11 bases map to TRBD1. Germline V gene lookup returns CDR1 SGHAT and CDR2 FQNNGV. J gave up 2 bases and V 4 bases, and 3 bases lay outside the gene matches. The CDR3 is 15 amino acids. CDR3 sequence (DNA): TGTGCCAGCAGCTCCGGACAGGGGGCACAAGAGACCCAGTACTTC. Translation: CASSSGQGAQETQYF.